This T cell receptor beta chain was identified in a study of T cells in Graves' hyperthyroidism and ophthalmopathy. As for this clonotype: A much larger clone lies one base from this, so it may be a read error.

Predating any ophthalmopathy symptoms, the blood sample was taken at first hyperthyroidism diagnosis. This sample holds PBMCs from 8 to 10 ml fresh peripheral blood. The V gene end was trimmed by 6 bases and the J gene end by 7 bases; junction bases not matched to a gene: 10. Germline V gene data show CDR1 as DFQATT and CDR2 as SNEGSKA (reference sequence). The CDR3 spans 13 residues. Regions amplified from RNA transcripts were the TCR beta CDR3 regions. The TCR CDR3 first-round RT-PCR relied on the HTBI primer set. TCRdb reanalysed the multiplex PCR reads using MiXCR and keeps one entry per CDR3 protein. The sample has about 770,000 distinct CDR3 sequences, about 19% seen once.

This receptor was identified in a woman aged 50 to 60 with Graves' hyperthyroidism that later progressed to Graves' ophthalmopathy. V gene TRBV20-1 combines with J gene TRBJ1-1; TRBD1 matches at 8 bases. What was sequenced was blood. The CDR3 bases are TGCAGTGCAGAGGACAGGGCGTTTGGTGAAGCTTTCTTT. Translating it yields CSAEDRAFGEAFF.